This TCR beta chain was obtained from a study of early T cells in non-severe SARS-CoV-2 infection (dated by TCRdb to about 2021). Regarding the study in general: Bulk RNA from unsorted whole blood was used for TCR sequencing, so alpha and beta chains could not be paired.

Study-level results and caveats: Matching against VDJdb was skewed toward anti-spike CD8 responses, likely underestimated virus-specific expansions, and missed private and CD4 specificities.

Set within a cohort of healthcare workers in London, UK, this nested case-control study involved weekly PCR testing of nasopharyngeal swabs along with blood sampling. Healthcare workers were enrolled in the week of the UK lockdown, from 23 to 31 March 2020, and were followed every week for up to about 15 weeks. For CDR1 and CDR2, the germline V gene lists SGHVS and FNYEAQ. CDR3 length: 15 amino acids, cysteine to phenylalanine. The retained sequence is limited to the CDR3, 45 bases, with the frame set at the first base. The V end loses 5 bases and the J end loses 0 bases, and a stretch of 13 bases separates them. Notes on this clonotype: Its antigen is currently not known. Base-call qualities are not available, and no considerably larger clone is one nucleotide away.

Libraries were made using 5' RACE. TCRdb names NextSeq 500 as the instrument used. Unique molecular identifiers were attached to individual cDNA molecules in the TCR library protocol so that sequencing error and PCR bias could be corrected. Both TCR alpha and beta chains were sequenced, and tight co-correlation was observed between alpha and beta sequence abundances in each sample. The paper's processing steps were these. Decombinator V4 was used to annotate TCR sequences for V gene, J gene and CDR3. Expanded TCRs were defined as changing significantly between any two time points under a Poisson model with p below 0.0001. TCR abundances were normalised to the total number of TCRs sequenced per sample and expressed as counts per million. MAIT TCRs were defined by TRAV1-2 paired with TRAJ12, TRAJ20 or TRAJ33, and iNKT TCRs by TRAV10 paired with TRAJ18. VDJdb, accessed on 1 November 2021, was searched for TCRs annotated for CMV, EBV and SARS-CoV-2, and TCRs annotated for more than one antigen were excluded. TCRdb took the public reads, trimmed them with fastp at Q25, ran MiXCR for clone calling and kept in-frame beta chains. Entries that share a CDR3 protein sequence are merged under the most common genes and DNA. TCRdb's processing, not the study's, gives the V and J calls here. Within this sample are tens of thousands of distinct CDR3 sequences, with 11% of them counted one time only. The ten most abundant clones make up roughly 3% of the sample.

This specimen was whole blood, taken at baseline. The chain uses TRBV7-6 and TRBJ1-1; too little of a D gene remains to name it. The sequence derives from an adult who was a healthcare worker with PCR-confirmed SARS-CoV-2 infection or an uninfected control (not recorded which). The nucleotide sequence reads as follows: TGTGCCAGCAGCCCCACCAGAGAAATGAACACTGAAGCTTTCTTT. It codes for CASSPTREMNTEAFF.